These 5 T cell receptor beta chains were all obtained from the same sample, sequenced in a study of cytomegalovirus exposure and HLA in healthy donors. The PCR contained 60 Vbeta and 13 Jbeta primers. Assay used: immunoSEQ multiplex PCR; TCRdb lists only in-frame clones, some missing. The data contain roughly 160,000 clones, 70% to 85% of them seen just once; the ten biggest clones take up approximately 3.7%. Material for sequencing was PBMCs. These receptors came from a man under 40 in good health and CMV-seropositive.

This clone has only a few counts. The chain links TRBV6-5 to TRBJ1-2; D might be TRBD1 (5 bases). In germline, CDR1 is MNHEY, CDR2 SVGAGI. The CDR3 contains 15 residues. Trimming removed 0 bases from V and 3 bases from J, with 11 bases in between. DNA of the CDR3: TGTGCCAGCAGTTACTCGACAGACCATTACTATGGCTACACCTTC. Protein: CASSYSTDHYYGYTF.

V usage is TRBV7-9 and J usage is TRBJ1-1, with D perhaps matching TRBD1 (6 bases). This CDR3 has 13 amino acids. Germline lookup yields CDR1 SEHNR and CDR2 FQNEAQ (reference sequence). V lost 4 bases and J lost 4, with 10 bases in between. The CDR3 region is CASSSQGRTEAFF. The DNA of the CDR3 is TGTGCCAGCAGCTCACAGGGACGCACTGAAGCTTTCTTT.

J is TRBJ2-1 and V is TRBV6-1; 7 nucleotides align to TRBD2. V was pared by 11 bases and J by 1 base, with 5 bases of the junction left unmatched. The germline gives CDR1 MNHNS, CDR2 SASEGT. The CDR3 is 13 amino acids. The CDR3 is CAGGGESYNEQFF. In DNA, the CDR3 is TGTGCCGGCGGGGGAGAATCCTACAATGAGCAGTTCTTC.

In its sample, this clone was seen a few times. This chain connects TRBV5-1 to TRBJ2-6, with a weak D call TRBD2 (5 bases). Germline lookup yields CDR1 SGHRS and CDR2 YFSETQ. Trimming left V 1 base short and J 3 bases short, with 8 bases between. The CDR3 loop spans 15 amino acids. This CDR3 is CASSLRGGGANVLTF. CDR3 coding DNA: TGCGCCAGCAGCTTGCGGGGTGGTGGGGCCAACGTCCTGACTTTC.

The J gene is TRBJ2-5, the V gene TRBV28; 12 bases agree with TRBD2. This CDR3 is built from 21 residues. V trimming: 4 bases; J trimming: 5 bases; junction bases outside the gene matches: 23. Germline-derived CDR1 and CDR2 are MDHEN and SYDVKM. Here the CDR3 reads CASSYSPGLAGPDSHRETQYF. In nucleotides, the CDR3 is TGTGCCAGCAGTTACTCACCGGGACTAGCGGGTCCCGATTCCCACCGTGAGACCCAGTACTTC.